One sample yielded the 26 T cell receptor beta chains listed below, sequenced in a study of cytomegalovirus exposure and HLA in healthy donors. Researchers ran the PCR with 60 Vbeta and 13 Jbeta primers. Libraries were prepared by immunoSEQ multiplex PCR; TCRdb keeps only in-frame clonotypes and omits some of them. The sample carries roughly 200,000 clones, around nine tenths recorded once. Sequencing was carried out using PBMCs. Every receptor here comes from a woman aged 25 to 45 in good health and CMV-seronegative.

CDR3 residues: CASSTSGAGETQYF. CDR3 DNA sequence: TGTGCCAGCAGTACCAGTGGGGCAGGAGAGACCCAGTACTTC. The chain uses TRBV5-4 and TRBJ2-5; TRBD1 might be the D (5 bases). In germline, CDR1 is SGHNT, CDR2 YYREEE (reference sequence). The CDR3 is made up of 14 amino acids. The V gene lost 5 bases and the J gene lost 4 bases, with 15 bases spanning the gap. The whole variable domain, filled in from reference TRBV5-4 and TRBJ2-5, reads ETGVTQSPTHLIKTRGQQVTLRCSSQSGHNTVSWYQQALGQGPQFIFQYYREEENGRGNFPPRFSGLQFPNYSSELNVNALELDDSALYLCASSTSGAGETQYFGPGTRLLVL.

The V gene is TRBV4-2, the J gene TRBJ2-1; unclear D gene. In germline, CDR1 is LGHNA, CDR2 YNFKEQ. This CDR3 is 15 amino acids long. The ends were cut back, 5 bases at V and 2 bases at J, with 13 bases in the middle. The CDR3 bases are TGTGCCAGCAGCTCTCGAGCTCTCACCTACAATGAGCAGTTCTTC. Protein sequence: CASSSRALTYNEQFF.

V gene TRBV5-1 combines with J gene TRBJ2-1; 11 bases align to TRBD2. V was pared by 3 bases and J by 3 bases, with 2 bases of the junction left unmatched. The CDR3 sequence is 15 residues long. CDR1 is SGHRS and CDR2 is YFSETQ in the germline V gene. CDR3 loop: CASSWGLADYNEQFF. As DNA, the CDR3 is TGCGCCAGCAGCTGGGGACTAGCGGACTACAATGAGCAGTTCTTC.

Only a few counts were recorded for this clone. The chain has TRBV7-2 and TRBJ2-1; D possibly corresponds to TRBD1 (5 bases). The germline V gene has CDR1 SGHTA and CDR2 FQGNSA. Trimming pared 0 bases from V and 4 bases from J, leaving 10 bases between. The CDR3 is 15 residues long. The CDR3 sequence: CASSLAGPSYNEQFF. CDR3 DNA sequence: TGTGCCAGCAGCTTAGCGGGGCCGTCATACAATGAGCAGTTCTTC.

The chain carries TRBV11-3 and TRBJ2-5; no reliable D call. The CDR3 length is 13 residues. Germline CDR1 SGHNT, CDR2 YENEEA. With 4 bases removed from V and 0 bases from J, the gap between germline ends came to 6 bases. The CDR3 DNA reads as TGTGCCAGCAGCTACAGCTACCAAGAGACCCAGTACTTC. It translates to CASSYSYQETQYF.

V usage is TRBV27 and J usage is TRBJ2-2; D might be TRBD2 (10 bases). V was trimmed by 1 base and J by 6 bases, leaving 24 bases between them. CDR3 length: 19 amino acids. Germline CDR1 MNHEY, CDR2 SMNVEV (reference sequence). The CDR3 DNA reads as TGTGCCAGCAGTTTATGGGACAGGGTTTCTAGCGGGAGACCCGGGGAGCTGTTTTTT. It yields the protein CASSLWDRVSSGRPGELFF.

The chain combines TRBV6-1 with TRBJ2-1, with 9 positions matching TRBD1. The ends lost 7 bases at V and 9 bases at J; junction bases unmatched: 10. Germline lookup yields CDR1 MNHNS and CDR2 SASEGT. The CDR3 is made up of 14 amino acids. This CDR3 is CASMRDRDYGEQFF. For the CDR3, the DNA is TGTGCCAGCATGAGGGACAGGGATTATGGTGAGCAGTTCTTC.

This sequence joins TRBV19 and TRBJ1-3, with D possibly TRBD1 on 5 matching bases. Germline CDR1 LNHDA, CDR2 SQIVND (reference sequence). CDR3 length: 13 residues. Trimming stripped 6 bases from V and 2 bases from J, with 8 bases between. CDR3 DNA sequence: TGTGCCAGTAGCAGACAGCCTGGAAACACCATATATTTT. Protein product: CASSRQPGNTIYF.

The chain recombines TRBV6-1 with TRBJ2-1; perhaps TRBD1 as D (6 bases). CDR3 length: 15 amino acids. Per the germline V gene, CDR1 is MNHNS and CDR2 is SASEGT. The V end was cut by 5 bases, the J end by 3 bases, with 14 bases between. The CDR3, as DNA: TGTGCCAGCAGTCCAGGACAGCGAAGCTACAATGAGCAGTTCTTC. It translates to CASSPGQRSYNEQFF.

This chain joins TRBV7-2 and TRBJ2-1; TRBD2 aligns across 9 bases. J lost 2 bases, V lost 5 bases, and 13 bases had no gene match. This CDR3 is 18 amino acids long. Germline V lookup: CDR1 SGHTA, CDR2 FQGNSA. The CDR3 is CASSTGPSGAVTYNEQFF. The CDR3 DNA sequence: TGTGCCAGCAGCACTGGGCCTAGCGGGGCCGTCACCTACAATGAGCAGTTCTTC.

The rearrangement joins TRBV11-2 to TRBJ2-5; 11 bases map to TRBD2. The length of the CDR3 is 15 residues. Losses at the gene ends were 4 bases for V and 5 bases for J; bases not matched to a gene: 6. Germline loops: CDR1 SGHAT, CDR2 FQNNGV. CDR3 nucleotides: TGTGCCAGCAGCTCACTAGCGGGAGTGGGGGAGACCCAGTACTTC. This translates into CASSSLAGVGETQYF.

This CDR3 is CASSLSGGRNSPLHF. CDR3 DNA: TGTGCCAGCAGCTTATCAGGAGGGCGCAATTCACCCCTCCACTTT. The rearrangement joins TRBV5-4 to TRBJ1-6; no clear D gene. The CDR3 is made up of 15 amino acids. V was pared by 2 bases and J by 7 bases, with 13 bases between. Germline-derived CDR1 and CDR2 are SGHNT and YYREEE (reference sequence).

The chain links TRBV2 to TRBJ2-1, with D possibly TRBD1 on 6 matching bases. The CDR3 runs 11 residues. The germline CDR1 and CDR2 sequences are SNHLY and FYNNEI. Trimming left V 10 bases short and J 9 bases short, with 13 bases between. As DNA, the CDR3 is TGTGCCACCACGGACAGCACTGAGCAGTTCTTC. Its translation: CATTDSTEQFF. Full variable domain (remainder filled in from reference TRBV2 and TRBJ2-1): EPEVTQTPSHQVTQMGQEVILRCVPISNHLYFYWYRQILGQKVEFLVSFYNNEISEKSEIFDDQFSVERPDGSNFTLKIRSTKLEDSAMYFCATTDSTEQFFGPGTRLTVL.

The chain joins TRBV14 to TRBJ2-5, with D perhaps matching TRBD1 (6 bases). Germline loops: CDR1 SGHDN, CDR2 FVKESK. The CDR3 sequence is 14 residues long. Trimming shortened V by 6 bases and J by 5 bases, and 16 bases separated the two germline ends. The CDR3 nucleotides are TGTGCCAGCAGTCAACGGACAGCTCGTGAGACCCAGTACTTC. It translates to CASSQRTARETQYF.

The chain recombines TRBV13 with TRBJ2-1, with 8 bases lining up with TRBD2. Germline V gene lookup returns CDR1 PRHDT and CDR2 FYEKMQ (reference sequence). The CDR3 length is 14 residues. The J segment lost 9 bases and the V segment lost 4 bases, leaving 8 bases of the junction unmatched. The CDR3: CASSYNPAGVEQFF. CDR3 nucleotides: TGTGCCAGCAGCTACAATCCAGCGGGAGTTGAGCAGTTCTTC.

CDR3 in amino acids: CASSGTSGRGTGELFF. As DNA, the CDR3 is TGTGCCAGCAGTGGAACTAGCGGGAGGGGAACCGGGGAGCTGTTTTTT. The chain uses TRBV2 and TRBJ2-2; 13 nucleotides match TRBD2. With V trimmed by 4 bases and J by 5 bases, 4 bases remained unmatched. Germline loops: CDR1 SNHLY, CDR2 FYNNEI. The CDR3 consists of 16 residues.

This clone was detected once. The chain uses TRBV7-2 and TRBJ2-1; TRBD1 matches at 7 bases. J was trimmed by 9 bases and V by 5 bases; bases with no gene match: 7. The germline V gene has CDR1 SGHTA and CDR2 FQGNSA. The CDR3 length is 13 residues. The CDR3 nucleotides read TGTGCCAGCAGCCAAACAGGGGCGACTGAGCAGTTCTTC. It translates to CASSQTGATEQFF.

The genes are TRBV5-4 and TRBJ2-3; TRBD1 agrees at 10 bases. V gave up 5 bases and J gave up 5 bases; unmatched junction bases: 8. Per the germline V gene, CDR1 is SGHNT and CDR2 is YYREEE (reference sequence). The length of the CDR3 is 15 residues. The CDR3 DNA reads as TGTGCCAGCAGTCCTCGGACAGGGGGGGGAGATACGCAGTATTTT. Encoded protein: CASSPRTGGGDTQYF.

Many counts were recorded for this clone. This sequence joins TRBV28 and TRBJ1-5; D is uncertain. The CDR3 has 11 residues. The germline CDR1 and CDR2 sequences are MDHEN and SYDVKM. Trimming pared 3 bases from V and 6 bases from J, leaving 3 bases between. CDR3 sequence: CASSFGQPQHF. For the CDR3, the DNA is TGTGCCAGCAGTTTCGGTCAGCCCCAGCATTTT. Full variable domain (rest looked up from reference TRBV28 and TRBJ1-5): DVKVTQSSRYLVKRTGEKVFLECVQDMDHENMFWYRQDPGLGLRLIYFSYDVKMKEKGDIPEGYSVSREKKERFSLILESASTNQTSMYLCASSFGQPQHFGDGTRLSIL.

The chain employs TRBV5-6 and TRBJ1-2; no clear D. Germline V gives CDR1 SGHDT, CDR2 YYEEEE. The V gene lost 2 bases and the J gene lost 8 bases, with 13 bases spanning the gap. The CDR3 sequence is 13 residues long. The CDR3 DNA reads TGTGCCAGCAGCTTAGGGAGCGTCGGCGGCTACACCTTC. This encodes CASSLGSVGGYTF. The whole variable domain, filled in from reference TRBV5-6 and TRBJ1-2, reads DAGVTQSPTHLIKTRGQQVTLRCSPKSGHDTVSWYQQALGQGPQFIFQYYEEEERQRGNFPDRFSGHQFPNYSSELNVNALLLGDSALYLCASSLGSVGGYTFGSGTRLTVV.

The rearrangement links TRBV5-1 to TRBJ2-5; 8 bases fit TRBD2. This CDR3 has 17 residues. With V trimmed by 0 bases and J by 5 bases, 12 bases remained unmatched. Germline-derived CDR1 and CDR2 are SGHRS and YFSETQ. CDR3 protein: CASSLGGTSGYRETQYF. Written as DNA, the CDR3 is TGCGCCAGCAGCTTGGGAGGTACTAGCGGATACAGGGAGACCCAGTACTTC.

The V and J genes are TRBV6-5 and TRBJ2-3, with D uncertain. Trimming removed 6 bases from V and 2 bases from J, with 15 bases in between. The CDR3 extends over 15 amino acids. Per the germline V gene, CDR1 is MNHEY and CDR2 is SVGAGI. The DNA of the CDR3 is TGTGCCAGCAGCCCGTGGAGTCCGGACACAGATACGCAGTATTTT. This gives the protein CASSPWSPDTDTQYF.

CDR3 loop: CASSPRTSGSYEQFF. As DNA, the CDR3 is TGTGCCAGCAGCCCCCGGACTAGCGGGAGTTATGAGCAGTTCTTC. The V and J genes are TRBV7-3 and TRBJ2-1; 13 nucleotides agree with TRBD2. Germline V gene lookup returns CDR1 SGHTA and CDR2 FQGTGA. V was clipped by 5 bases and J by 8 bases; unmatched bases: 6. This CDR3 has 15 amino acids.

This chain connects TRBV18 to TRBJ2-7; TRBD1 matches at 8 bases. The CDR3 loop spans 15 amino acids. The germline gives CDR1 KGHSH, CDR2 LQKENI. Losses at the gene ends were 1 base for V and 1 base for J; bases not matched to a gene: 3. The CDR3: CASSPRTGPSYEQYF. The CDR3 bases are TGTGCCAGCTCACCACGGACAGGGCCTTCCTACGAGCAGTACTTC.

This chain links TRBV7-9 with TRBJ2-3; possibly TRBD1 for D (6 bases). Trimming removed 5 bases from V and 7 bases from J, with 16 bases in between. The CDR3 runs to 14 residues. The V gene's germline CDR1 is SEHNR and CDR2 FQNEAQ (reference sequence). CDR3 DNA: TGTGCCAGCAGCCCTAGTCTACAGGGAAATACGCAGTATTTT. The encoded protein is CASSPSLQGNTQYF.

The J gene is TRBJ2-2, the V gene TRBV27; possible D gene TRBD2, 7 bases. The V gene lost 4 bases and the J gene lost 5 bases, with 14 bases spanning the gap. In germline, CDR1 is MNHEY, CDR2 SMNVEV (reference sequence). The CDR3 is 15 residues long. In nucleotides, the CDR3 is TGTGCCAGCAGTTGGGGGGGCGGGAAAACCGGGGAGCTGTTTTTT. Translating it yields CASSWGGGKTGELFF.